This passage covers 26 T cell receptor beta chains from one sample sequenced in a study of T cell changes during pregnancy in multiple sclerosis. Only in-frame clones appear in the TCRdb table, and some are missing; sequencing was by immunoSEQ multiplex PCR. In the table there are 95,000 to 100,000 clones, about nine tenths of which are singletons. Sample: peripheral blood, taken in the second trimester of pregnancy. The origin of the receptors is a female donor with multiple sclerosis, enrolled in a pregnancy study.

The CDR3 bases are TGTGCCAGTAGTATACCGGGACAGTCCTATGGCTACACCTTC. It yields the protein CASSIPGQSYGYTF. This rearrangement joins TRBV19 to TRBJ1-2; 7 bases agree with TRBD1. Germline trimming cut 2 bases from V and 4 bases from J; bases unmatched to any gene: 4. CDR3 length: 14 residues. Germline-derived CDR1 and CDR2 are LNHDA and SQIVND (reference sequence).

V is TRBV29-1 and J is TRBJ2-1; 12 bases agree with TRBD2. CDR3 length equals 14 residues. Germline lookup yields CDR1 SQVTM and CDR2 ANQGSEA. V gave up 5 bases and J gave up 3 bases; unmatched junction bases: 2. The CDR3 reads CSVRTSGVYNEQFF. In DNA, the CDR3 is TGCAGCGTTCGGACTAGCGGGGTCTACAATGAGCAGTTCTTC.

This chain uses TRBV14 with TRBJ2-7, with TRBD2 matching over 14 bases. The CDR3 spans 17 residues. V shed 4 bases and J 1 base; nucleotides not matched to a gene: 6. Germline-derived CDR1 and CDR2 are SGHDN and FVKESK. DNA for the CDR3: TGTGCCAGCAGCCCCTTCGGACTAGCGGGAGGATCCTACGAGCAGTACTTC. The encoded protein is CASSPFGLAGGSYEQYF.

To note about this clone: Its ends do not fully match the called genes, so a read error is possible. The rearrangement links TRBV7-7 to TRBJ1-1; D is unresolved. The CDR3 consists of 13 residues. In germline, CDR1 is SSHAT, CDR2 FNYEAQ (reference sequence). CDR3 sequence reads: CASSLVAGTEAFF. CDR3 sequence (DNA): TGTGCTAGCAGCTTAGTAGCTGGGACTGAAGCTTTCTTT.

This chain links TRBV5-1 with TRBJ2-5, with a possible D match to TRBD1 (7 bases). The CDR3 runs to 14 residues. Between the trimmed V and J ends, which lost 4 bases and 13 bases, there was a span of 23 bases. The germline V gene encodes CDR1 SGHRS and CDR2 YFSETQ. The CDR3 sequence: CASSALQSGAGGYF. In DNA, the CDR3 is TGCGCCAGCAGCGCCCTCCAATCGGGGGCAGGGGGGTACTTC.

The chain employs TRBV27 and TRBJ1-1, with TRBD1 matching over 8 bases. The CDR3 sequence is 13 residues long. Losses at the gene ends were 6 bases for V and 10 bases for J; bases not matched to a gene: 10. The V gene's germline CDR1 is MNHEY and CDR2 SMNVEV (reference sequence). The CDR3 DNA follows: TGTGCCAGCAGGACCCTCGGACAGGGACGAGCTTTCTTT. Translating it yields CASRTLGQGRAFF.

The genes are TRBV28 and TRBJ1-2; possibly TRBD1 for D (6 bases). CDR1 and CDR2 from the germline V gene are MDHEN and SYDVKM. The CDR3 consists of 13 residues. Trimming shortened V by 6 bases and J by 8 bases, and 16 bases separated the two germline ends. The CDR3 spells CASSLDSPSGYTF. The CDR3 bases are TGTGCCAGCAGCCTGGACAGTCCCTCGGGCTACACCTTC.

In DNA, the CDR3 is TGTGCCAGCAGAGACAGGGATGGCTACACCTTC. Protein product: CASRDRDGYTF. The chain couples TRBV27 to TRBJ1-2, with 7 bases fitting TRBD1. CDR1 is MNHEY and CDR2 is SMNVEV in the germline V gene (reference sequence). The length of the CDR3 is 11 residues. V shed 6 bases, J shed 6 bases, and the junction held 1 base outside the gene matches.

The V call is TRBV5-3, the J call TRBJ2-2, with 9 bases aligning to TRBD2. TRBV5-3 is labeled an ORF, and its function is uncertain. Germline trimming cut 5 bases from V and 4 bases from J; bases unmatched to any gene: 6. This CDR3 has 15 residues. CDR3 sequence: CARRSSGSRTGELFF. In DNA, the CDR3 is TGTGCCAGAAGAAGTAGCGGGAGCCGCACCGGGGAGCTGTTTTTT.

The rearrangement uses TRBV30 and TRBJ2-3; no clear D gene. Germline V lookup: CDR1 GTSNPN, CDR2 SVGIG (reference sequence). Trimming took 2 bases from V and 3 from J, leaving 15 bases between them. The CDR3 spans 15 residues. CDR3 nucleotides: TGTGCCTGGAGTCAATCCGACGCTAGGACAGATACGCAGTATTTT. Encoded protein: CAWSQSDARTDTQYF. Based on the CDR3 plus reference TRBV30 and TRBJ2-3, the full variable domain is SQTIHQWPATLVQPVGSPLSLECTVEGTSNPNLYWYRQAAGRGLQLLFYSVGIGQISSEVPQNLSASRPQDRQFILSSKKLLLSDSGFYLCAWSQSDARTDTQYFGPGTRLTVL.

V and J are TRBV30 and TRBJ1-6; D is possibly TRBD1 (6 bases). In germline, CDR1 is GTSNPN, CDR2 SVGIG (reference sequence). V was cut by 3 bases and J by 0 bases, with 18 bases left in between. The CDR3 loop spans 18 amino acids. The CDR3 DNA sequence: TGTGCCTGGAGGGACACCGGGACACTGAGCTCCTATAATTCACCCCTCCACTTT. The encoded protein is CAWRDTGTLSSYNSPLHF.

The chain carries TRBV6-4 and TRBJ2-2; no reliable D call. V was cut by 7 bases and J by 5 bases, with 14 bases left in between. Germline V lookup: CDR1 MRHNA, CDR2 SNTAGT. This CDR3 is built from 14 residues. This CDR3 is CASKRRPETGELFF. The CDR3 DNA follows: TGTGCCAGCAAGCGAAGGCCCGAAACCGGGGAGCTGTTTTTT.

This clone was seen a single time. CDR3 protein: CAWSVGGPAGATQYF. CDR3 DNA sequence: TGTGCCTGGAGTGTAGGAGGGCCAGCGGGAGCTACGCAGTATTTT. The chain employs TRBV30 and TRBJ2-3; 8 positions match TRBD2. Germline V gene data show CDR1 as GTSNPN and CDR2 as SVGIG (reference sequence). The V and J ends lost 0 bases and 8 bases, in that order; junction bases with no gene match: 10. The CDR3 is 15 residues long.

The chain carries TRBV7-9 and TRBJ2-2; D is uncertain. This CDR3 region has 16 residues. Germline CDR1 SEHNR, CDR2 FQNEAQ (reference sequence). Trimming left V 1 base short and J 3 bases short, with 12 bases between. The CDR3 reads CASSLVAVTDTGELFF. CDR3 sequence (DNA): TGTGCCAGCAGCTTAGTCGCGGTGACTGACACCGGGGAGCTGTTTTTT.

The sample holds a few counts of this clone. V and J are TRBV4-3 and TRBJ1-1, with a weak D call TRBD1 (6 bases). CDR1 LGHNA and CDR2 YSLEER come from the germline V gene. This CDR3 is built from 17 residues. V was trimmed by 0 bases and J by 2 bases, leaving 16 bases between them. In DNA, the CDR3 is TGCGCCAGCAGCCAAGAGGGGGGGCGCATATCCAACACTGAAGCTTTCTTT. Its translation: CASSQEGGRISNTEAFF.

This chain joins TRBV19 and TRBJ2-1, with 11 bases lining up with TRBD2. The CDR3 is 15 residues long. Germline lookup yields CDR1 LNHDA and CDR2 SQIVND (reference sequence). V shed 5 bases and J 7 bases; nucleotides not matched to a gene: 7. The CDR3 region has the DNA TGTGCCAGTAGTCCGACTAGCGGGATTTGGAATGAGCAGTTCTTC. Its translation: CASSPTSGIWNEQFF.

This clone was found once. V gene TRBV7-9 combines with J gene TRBJ2-6; 9 nucleotides align to TRBD2. V shed 1 base, J shed 4 bases, and the junction held 11 bases outside the gene matches. The CDR3 extends over 19 amino acids. Germline V gene sequence: CDR1 SEHNR, CDR2 FQNEAQ (reference sequence). This CDR3 is CASSLVASGKTTGANVLTF. CDR3 sequence (DNA): TGTGCCAGCAGCTTAGTTGCTAGCGGGAAGACTACGGGGGCCAACGTCCTGACTTTC.

The chain uses TRBV25-1 and TRBJ2-1; the match to TRBD1 covers 9 bases. The CDR3 runs 15 residues. V dropped 5 bases and J dropped 3; count of bases not matched to a gene: 5. Germline CDR1 MGHDK, CDR2 SYGVNS. CDR3 region: CASSHRDRVYNEQFF. DNA of the CDR3: TGTGCCAGCAGTCACAGGGACAGGGTCTACAATGAGCAGTTCTTC.

The chain couples TRBV2 to TRBJ2-2; 11 bases agree with TRBD2. V trimming: 8 bases; J trimming: 5 bases; junction bases outside the gene matches: 7. Germline assignment: CDR1 SNHLY and CDR2 FYNNEI. This CDR3 has 15 amino acids. CDR3 sequence reads: CASHPLAGGTGELFF. CDR3 in DNA: TGTGCCAGCCATCCGCTAGCGGGAGGAACCGGGGAGCTGTTTTTT.

CDR3 in amino acids: CASSPGTGHYGYTF. The CDR3 nucleotides are TGTGCCAGTAGTCCCGGGACAGGGCACTATGGCTACACCTTC. The rearrangement joins TRBV19 to TRBJ1-2, with 9 bases identical to TRBD1. CDR3 size: 14 residues. V was pared by 5 bases and J by 3 bases, with 4 bases of the junction left unmatched. Germline CDR1 reads LNHDA; CDR2 reads SQIVND (reference sequence). Based on the CDR3 plus reference TRBV19 and TRBJ1-2, the full variable domain is DGGITQSPKYLFRKEGQNVTLSCEQNLNHDAMYWYRQDPGQGLRLIYYSQIVNDFQKGDIAEGYSVSREKKESFPLTVTSAQKNPTAFYLCASSPGTGHYGYTFGSGTRLTVV.

The chain is built from TRBV5-4 and TRBJ1-1; D unresolved. This CDR3 region has 13 residues. Germline-derived CDR1 and CDR2 are SGHNT and YYREEE (reference sequence). V gave up 3 bases and J gave up 4 bases, with 10 bases separating them. Here the CDR3 DNA reads TGTGCCAGCAGCTCAGGACTGCTCACTGAAGCTTTCTTT. This encodes CASSSGLLTEAFF.

The chain employs TRBV11-2 and TRBJ1-1; D gene uncertain. There are 16 residues in the CDR3. The V end lost 5 bases, the J end lost 4 bases, and 20 bases lay between the germline ends. Germline V gene sequence: CDR1 SGHAT, CDR2 FQNNGV. The DNA for the CDR3 is TGTGCCAGCAGCCTACGACTGGCGGCGCTGGGCACTGAAGCTTTCTTT. Residues: CASSLRLAALGTEAFF.

The CDR3 reads CASSFDLGAGTQYF. In DNA form, the CDR3 reads TGTGCCAGCAGTTTCGATTTGGGGGCCGGGACCCAGTACTTC. The chain has TRBV28 and TRBJ2-5; maybe TRBD1 (6 bases). V was cut by 3 bases and J by 7 bases, with 15 bases left in between. The CDR3 has 14 residues. The V gene's germline CDR1 is MDHEN and CDR2 SYDVKM.

The chain uses TRBV7-2 and TRBJ1-1; D is unresolved. Trimming removed 3 bases from V and 5 bases from J, with 22 bases in between. CDR3 length: 17 residues. From germline, CDR1 is SGHTA and CDR2 FQGNSA. DNA for the CDR3: TGTGCCAGCAGCTTTAGGAGTACCTTAACCTCCCGGACTGAAGCTTTCTTT. Protein sequence: CASSFRSTLTSRTEAFF. The whole variable domain, filled in from reference TRBV7-2 and TRBJ1-1, reads GAGVSQSPSNKVTEKGKDVELRCDPISGHTALYWYRQSLGQGLEFLIYFQGNSAPDKSGLPSDRFSAERTGGSVSTLTIQRTQQEDSAVYLCASSFRSTLTSRTEAFFGQGTRLTVV.

This chain links TRBV7-8 with TRBJ2-7; 12 positions agree with TRBD2. Germline V gene sequence: CDR1 SGHVS, CDR2 FQNEAQ. The CDR3 is made up of 16 amino acids. With V trimmed by 1 base and J by 7 bases, 8 bases remained unmatched. CDR3 nucleotide sequence: TGTGCCAGCAGCTTAGTGACTAGCGGGAGTTCGGGGGAGCAGTACTTC. Encoded protein: CASSLVTSGSSGEQYF.

For the CDR3, the DNA is TGTGCCAGCAGAGCCGGGACAGGGGGCGCCTACGAGCAGTACTTC. Its translation: CASRAGTGGAYEQYF. This rearrangement joins TRBV27 to TRBJ2-7, with 12 bases matching TRBD1. J gave up 2 bases and V 6 bases, and 5 bases lay outside the gene matches. Germline values: CDR1 MNHEY, CDR2 SMNVEV (reference sequence). The CDR3 length is 15 residues.